Included here is one TCR beta chain sequence, with context. Its antigen remains undetermined. Per-nucleotide qualities are absent, and no much larger clonotype sits a single base away. These data belong to a study of blood T cells in healthy people across ages (dated by TCRdb to 2015 to 2017). Concerning the study at large: Template switching captured roughly one uniquely barcoded TCR beta cDNA molecule per two T cells in model experiments. Four age groups were formed from the donors: young (average about 17 years), middle-aged (just under 40), aged (around 62) and long-lived (around 82). The study analyzed two additional independent replicas of 1 million unique cDNA reads from the same blood draw for two donors, one aged 18 to 30 and one aged 80 or older. Age-related changes in TCR beta repertoire diversity were measured in the study by deep sequencing normalized with unique cDNA molecular identifiers. To avoid experimental bias, donors of different ages were randomly spread across the sequencing lanes.

From the cysteine up to the phenylalanine, the CDR3 has a length of 15 residues. Of the read, only the CDR3 DNA is kept; its 45 bases are in frame from base 1. The CDR1 and CDR2 encoded by the germline V gene are MGHRA and YSYEKL. V drops 2 bases and J drops 5 bases, leaving 15 bases in between. General findings and caveats noted by the study authors: Observed TCR beta diversity correlated strongly with the percentage of naive T cells measured by flow cytometry. Observed TCR beta diversity per million T cells fell roughly linearly with age, and a significant reduction was already apparent by age approximately 41. The CMV infection status of donors was not known, potentially confounding age-related changes in expanded clonotypes. Compared with the aged group, the long-lived group had more naive CD4+ T cells, fewer expanded clones and increased TCR diversity, a pattern suggesting age selection. Estimates of total diversity from one million sequenced T cells were regarded as lower bounds and underestimates. Because profiling used bulk unsorted PBMCs, naive and antigen-experienced compartments could not be compared conclusively.

Donors were 35 to 40 systemically healthy Caucasian individuals from Russia aged roughly 6 to 95 years. Approximately 11 milliliters of peripheral blood were drawn from each donor into EDTA-treated Vacutainer tubes. Ficoll-Paque density-gradient centrifugation was used to isolate PBMCs, with at least 6.5 million per sample. Total RNA, at least 6 micrograms per sample, was extracted from PBMCs with Trizol reagent. For every donor, an aliquot of PBMCs went through flow cytometry to measure the percentages of naive CD45RAhigh/CD27high T cells. Receptors were amplified or captured by 5' RACE. Sequenced on an Illumina HiSeq 2500. A second PCR of 7 to 11 cycles was run with a J-beta primer mix and a sample-barcoded 5' primer. A unique molecular identifier was introduced onto each TCR beta cDNA molecule by a template-switch 5' adaptor carrying 12 random nucleotides. At least 2.5 million CDR3-containing paired-end reads were obtained from each sample. First-strand cDNA synthesis was performed from all RNA using the Mint cDNA synthesis kit, with priming by a TRBC-specific oligonucleotide. Following uracil-DNA glycosylase treatment, a first 18-cycle PCR with universal primers M1SS and BC2_uni_R was performed on all cDNA. The study's own analysis went as follows. Normalization of each sample was performed by random selection of 1 million high-quality reads, each carrying a distinct molecular identifier. Reads sharing molecular identifiers were discarded rather than binned into consensus sequences. MiTCR, with a Q25 quality threshold and the strictest error-elimination algorithm, was used for CDR3 identification, clonotype clustering and error correction. A nonparametric unseen species model with Euler transformation was used to estimate lower-bound total TCR beta diversity. TCRdb's own reprocessing of the public reads used fastp at Q25 and MiXCR and kept productive beta chains. Every distinct CDR3 protein forms one entry, paired with its most common genes and DNA. None of the V and J calls come from the authors' own analysis; TCRdb made them. This sample gives 550,000 to 750,000 distinct CDR3 sequences in total; more than 20% of them show up just once. The ten largest clonotypes hold roughly 3.9% of the sample.

The sample comprised blood. The sequence came from a man in his 70s in good health. The chain was built from TRBV4-1 and TRBJ1-2; possibly the D gene is TRBD1, per 5 matching bases. This receptor carries the CDR3 CASSQSLSGIYGYTF. The DNA is TGCGCCAGCAGCCAATCCCTTTCAGGGATTTATGGCTACACCTTC.